These 12 T cell receptor beta chains originate from one sample sequenced in a study of immune evolution from preneoplasia to lung adenocarcinoma. This table comes from immunoSEQ multiplex PCR, and its TCRdb copy is limited to in-frame clones, with some not included. The top ten hold about 2.7% of the sample, which has about 10,000 clones, 85% to 90% seen once. Material: FFPE invasive lung adenocarcinoma tissue. These receptors were obtained from a person in their 70s with invasive lung adenocarcinoma. Some clones in this sample may be carry-over from other donors' samples.

V gene TRBV4-2 combines with J gene TRBJ1-1; D unresolved. V was shortened by 1 base and J by 12 bases, with 15 bases between the two germline ends. The CDR3 contains 13 residues. Germline V gives CDR1 LGHNA, CDR2 YNFKEQ. CDR3 DNA: TGTGCCAGCAGCCAAGTCGGAGGGAATGGGACTTTCTTT. Protein: CASSQVGGNGTFF.

V and J are TRBV28 and TRBJ2-3; D unresolved. Trimming shortened V by 3 bases and J by 6 bases, and 16 bases separated the two germline ends. CDR3 length: 15 residues. Per germline, CDR1 MDHEN and CDR2 SYDVKM. CDR3 residues: CASSFQDRLRDTQYF. The DNA for the CDR3 is TGTGCCAGCAGTTTTCAGGACCGACTGCGGGATACGCAGTATTTT. Full variable domain (remainder filled in from reference TRBV28 and TRBJ2-3): DVKVTQSSRYLVKRTGEKVFLECVQDMDHENMFWYRQDPGLGLRLIYFSYDVKMKEKGDIPEGYSVSREKKERFSLILESASTNQTSMYLCASSFQDRLRDTQYFGPGTRLTVL.

The chain recombines TRBV28 with TRBJ1-5; perhaps TRBD1 as D (5 bases). The CDR3 contains 14 residues. CDR1 is MDHEN, CDR2 SYDVKM, per germline. V was shortened by 7 bases and J by 4 bases, with 14 bases between the two germline ends. The CDR3 DNA reads as TGTGCCAGCACCCGTCCGGGGGGAAATCAGCCCCAGCATTTT. It is translated as CASTRPGGNQPQHF.

This clone was seen only once. V gene TRBV9 combines with J gene TRBJ1-4; a possible D gene is TRBD1 (6 bases). CDR3 length: 14 residues. V lost 3 bases and J 10 bases, leaving 16 bases between the germline ends. Germline CDR1 reads SGDLS; CDR2 reads YYNGEE. The CDR3 reads CASSATQGEGKLFF. CDR3 in DNA: TGTGCCAGCAGCGCAACACAGGGTGAGGGAAAACTGTTTTTT.

V and J are TRBV5-8 and TRBJ2-7; 7 bases match TRBD1. The junction had 6 bases not matched to a gene; V was cut back by 2 bases and J by 1 base. The CDR3 length is 15 residues. Looked up from germline, CDR1 is SGHTS and CDR2 is YDEGEE. The DNA for the CDR3 is TGTGCCAGCAGCTTAAGGGGGCTTATGTCCTACGAGCAGTACTTC. This codes for CASSLRGLMSYEQYF.

The gene calls are TRBV6-5 and TRBJ2-7; the D gene is possibly TRBD2 (7 bases). The CDR3 covers 15 residues. Trimming cost V 2 bases and J 3 bases, with 14 bases left between them. CDR1 is MNHEY, CDR2 SVGAGI, per germline. CDR3 DNA: TGTGCCAGCAGTTACACCCGGGGGGCAGACTACGAGCAGTACTTC. Protein sequence: CASSYTRGADYEQYF.

The rearrangement links TRBV18 to TRBJ1-3; D is undetermined. Trimming took off 2 bases at V and 0 bases at J, with 5 bases between the two ends. The CDR3 totals 14 residues. Germline loops: CDR1 KGHSH, CDR2 LQKENI. CDR3 DNA sequence: TGTGCCAGCTCACCAGGGGTCTCTGGAAACACCATATATTTT. This codes for CASSPGVSGNTIYF.

The rearrangement joins TRBV9 to TRBJ2-2; 12 bases agree with TRBD2. Germline assignment: CDR1 SGDLS and CDR2 YYNGEE. The CDR3 runs to 17 residues. The J segment lost 7 bases and the V segment lost 0 bases, leaving 7 bases of the junction unmatched. The CDR3 DNA follows: TGTGCCAGCAGCGTAGGTCCTAGCGGGGGGGCAGACGGGGAGCTGTTTTTT. The encoded protein is CASSVGPSGGADGELFF.

The rearrangement uses TRBV5-1 and TRBJ2-3; 8 bases align to TRBD2. Germline lookup yields CDR1 SGHRS and CDR2 YFSETQ. V was pared by 5 bases and J by 0 bases, with 5 bases of the junction left unmatched. The CDR3 loop spans 15 amino acids. The CDR3 coding sequence is TGCGCCAGCAGTGCTCGGGGGGGCAGCACAGATACGCAGTATTTT. This sequence encodes CASSARGGSTDTQYF.

V and J are TRBV7-2 and TRBJ2-6; 9 bases agree with TRBD1. Germline CDR1 SGHTA, CDR2 FQGNSA. The CDR3 is 18 residues long. With V trimmed by 1 base and J by 2 bases, 6 bases remained unmatched. CDR3 residues: CASSLGDRALPGANVLTF. The CDR3, as DNA: TGTGCCAGCAGCTTAGGGGACAGGGCCCTCCCTGGGGCCAACGTCCTGACTTTC.

This chain links TRBV10-2 with TRBJ1-2; D is unclear. The CDR3 runs to 12 residues. Germline loops: CDR1 WSHSY, CDR2 SAAADI. V was trimmed by 8 bases and J by 4 bases, leaving 11 bases between them. This CDR3 is CASRTDAYGYTF. CDR3 sequence (DNA): TGCGCCAGCCGAACGGACGCCTATGGCTACACCTTC.

This sequence joins TRBV29-1 and TRBJ2-3, with 8 bases aligning to TRBD1. V dropped 6 bases and J dropped 5; count of bases not matched to a gene: 10. This CDR3 spans 14 amino acids. Germline CDR1 SQVTM, CDR2 ANQGSEA. CDR3 nucleotides: TGCAGCGTCCCTGGGACAGGACGAGGAGATACGCAGTATTTT. Translated, it gives CSVPGTGRGDTQYF.